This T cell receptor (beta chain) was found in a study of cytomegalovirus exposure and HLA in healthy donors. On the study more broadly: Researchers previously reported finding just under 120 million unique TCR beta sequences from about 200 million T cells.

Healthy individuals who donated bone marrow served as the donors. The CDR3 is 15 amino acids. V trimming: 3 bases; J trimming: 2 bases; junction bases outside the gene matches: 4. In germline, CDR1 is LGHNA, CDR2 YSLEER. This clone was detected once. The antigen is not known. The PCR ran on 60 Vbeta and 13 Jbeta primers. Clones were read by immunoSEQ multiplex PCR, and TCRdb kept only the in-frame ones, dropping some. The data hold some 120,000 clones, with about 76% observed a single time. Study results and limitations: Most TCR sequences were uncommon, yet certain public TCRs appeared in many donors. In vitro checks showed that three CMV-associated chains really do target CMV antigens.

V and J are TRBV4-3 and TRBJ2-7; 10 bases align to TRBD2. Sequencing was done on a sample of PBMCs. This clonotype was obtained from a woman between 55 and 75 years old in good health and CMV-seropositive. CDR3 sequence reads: CASSQGLAKTYEQYF. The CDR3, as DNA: TGCGCCAGCAGCCAGGGACTAGCGAAGACCTACGAGCAGTACTTC.